This note documents a single TCR beta chain sequence. The same CDR3 is also encoded by other DNA sequences in this sample. The record originates from a study of blood T cell repertoires in COVID-19. The authors' processing: Nucleated cell counts were estimated from reference gene primer amplification. Profiled with immunoSEQ multiplex PCR; TCRdb holds only in-frame clones, not every one. That table furnishes V, J and clone size, whereas the DNA furnished D and trimming. There are over 200,000 clones in the sample; more than 80% occur only once, and approximately 2.6% lies in the top ten. The CDR3 is made up of 15 amino acids. V dropped 2 bases and J dropped 2 bases, with 11 bases sitting between them. Germline V gives CDR1 SGHTS, CDR2 YDEGEE. Patients from Seattle were sampled longitudinally, starting during active infection.

The origin of this receptor is a man aged 30-40 years with COVID-19, enrolled during active disease. The sample comprised peripheral blood. The chain combines TRBV5-8 with TRBJ1-5; a possible D gene is TRBD1 (6 bases). CDR3 sequence: CASSFQGSGNQPQHF. The CDR3 DNA reads TGTGCCAGCAGCTTCCAGGGGAGTGGCAATCAGCCCCAGCATTTT.